The TCR beta chain described here comes from a study of control samples from healthy donors and cancer patients. There are 11 residues in the CDR3. Trimming pared 4 bases from V and 0 bases from J, leaving 3 bases between. CDR1 is GTSNPN and CDR2 is SVGIG in the germline V gene (reference sequence). The method was immunoSEQ multiplex PCR; TCRdb's version includes in-frame clones alone and lacks a portion of them. The sample shows some 140,000 clones, around 90% of them seen only once. A word on this clone: This specimen includes other DNA sequences encoding the same CDR3.

This sequence joins TRBV30 and TRBJ1-1; D is undetermined. The source is a man aged 25-45 years in good health. Sequences were obtained from blood. In DNA form, the CDR3 reads TGTGCCTGGACTCTGAACACTGAAGCTTTCTTT. This gives the protein CAWTLNTEAFF. The entire variable domain, with the rest obtained from reference TRBV30 and TRBJ1-1, is as follows: SQTIHQWPATLVQPVGSPLSLECTVEGTSNPNLYWYRQAAGRGLQLLFYSVGIGQISSEVPQNLSASRPQDRQFILSSKKLLLSDSGFYLCAWTLNTEAFFGQGTRLTVV.